This T cell receptor (beta chain) was profiled in a study of OX40 agonist ivuxolimab in advanced cancers. Across the whole study: Patients received ivuxolimab, an agonistic anti-OX40 (CD134) antibody. Earlier anti-PD-1, anti-PD-L1 or anti-CTLA-4 therapy was permitted; roughly 42% had received some. General study results and limits: Partly responding patients at 0.1-3.0 mg/kg showed some of the smallest clonal expansion. At 0.1 to 3.0 mg/kg and by week 6, CD4+ and CD8+ T cells in the blood had expanded clonally.

This CDR3 is 15 amino acids long. The V segment lost 1 base and the J segment 3 bases; nucleotides outside the gene matches: 6. The germline gives CDR1 SGHAT, CDR2 FQNNGV. Some clones are missing from TCRdb's copy, which holds only in-frame ones; the method was immunoSEQ multiplex PCR. The table lists approximately 27,000 clones, 87% of them singletons. As concerns this clone: Its antigen is unidentified.

Here the sequenced sample was CD4+ or CD8+ T cells sorted from blood, taken in a trial of the OX40 agonist ivuxolimab. The sequence came from an adult with an advanced solid tumor such as melanoma, head and neck, liver or kidney cancer. The V call is TRBV11-2, the J call TRBJ2-7, with 7 bases that match TRBD2. CDR3 sequence (DNA): TGTGCCAGCAGCTTAGGGGCTAGCGGATACTACGAGCAGTACTTC. It codes for CASSLGASGYYEQYF.